Listed below are T cell receptor beta chains from one sample, sequenced in a study of blood T cell repertoires in COVID-19. Sequencing used immunoSEQ multiplex PCR; TCRdb keeps in-frame clones, though not all of them. The sample records 55,000 to 85,000 clones, approximately 90% being singletons. The sample comprised peripheral blood. The receptors originated from a woman aged 18-35 years with acute or convalescent COVID-19. CDR3s include the opening cysteine and the closing phenylalanine or tryptophan. D genes are given only for firm matches. Size tells how often a clone was seen (once, few, many) or the class of an expanded clone, and some rows leave it out.

-	TRBD1	TRBV27	TRBJ2-5	TGTGCCAGCAGTCCGCGGACAGGGGAAGAGACCCAGTACTTC	CASSPRTGEETQYF
-	-	TRBV28	TRBJ1-1	TGTGCCAGCAGCCCGATCCGGGACACTGAAGCTTTCTTT	CASSPIRDTEAFF
-	TRBD1	TRBV5-1	TRBJ1-4	TGCGCCAGCAGCCCCGGGACAGGGGGTTTTGGTGAAAAACTGTTTTTT	CASSPGTGGFGEKLFF
-	TRBD1	TRBV20-1	TRBJ2-7	TGCAGTGCTAGTACCGGGACAGGGTATGACGAGCAGTACTTC	CSASTGTGYDEQYF
-	-	TRBV5-1	TRBJ1-1	TGCGCCAGCAGCTTGTCGGGGGTTTTGACTGAAGCTTTCTTT	CASSLSGVLTEAFF
once	TRBD1	TRBV11-2	TRBJ2-1	TGTGCCAGCAGCCCTAGGACAGGGGGCAGCTACAATGAGCAGTTCTTC	CASSPRTGGSYNEQFF
-	TRBD1	TRBV15	TRBJ1-5	TGTGCCACCAGCTCGGACAGGGGAAAGAGTCAGCCCCAGCATTTT	CATSSDRGKSQPQHF
-	-	TRBV27	TRBJ1-3	TGTGCCAGCAGCCTTACCGGGAGAGCTGGAAACACCATATATTTT	CASSLTGRAGNTIYF
-	-	TRBV15	TRBJ1-5	TGTGCCACCAGCCCCCGGGGTGGGAGCAATCAGCCCCAGCATTTT	CATSPRGGSNQPQHF
-	-	TRBV18	TRBJ1-5	TGTGCCAGCTCCCAAATGCAGGGGCAGCCCCAGCATTTT	CASSQMQGQPQHF
-	-	TRBV29-1	TRBJ1-2	TGCAGCGTCGGCTTAGGCAGGGAAGGCTACACCTTC	CSVGLGREGYTF
once	-	TRBV5-4	TRBJ2-1	TGTGCCAGCAGCTTACGGGGACTTGATGAGCAGTTCTTC	CASSLRGLDEQFF
-	-	TRBV15	TRBJ1-1	TGTGCCACCAGCAAAGACGGGGGTCCCCGCCTTGAAGCTTTCTTT	CATSKDGGPRLEAFF
-	TRBD1	TRBV7-2	TRBJ1-2	TGTGCCAGCAGGTCCGGGACAGAGGGCTATGGCTACACCTTC	CASRSGTEGYGYTF
-	-	TRBV5-1	TRBJ2-7	TGCGCCAGCAGCACGAATCCCGGACATACCTACGAGCAGTACTTC	CASSTNPGHTYEQYF
-	TRBD2	TRBV11-2	TRBJ2-1	TGTGCCAGCAGCTCTGCGGCTAGCGGGAGTGCAAGGAATGAGCAGTTCTTC	CASSSAASGSARNEQFF
-	TRBD1	TRBV2	TRBJ2-1	TGTGCCAGCATTCTTCCGGGACAGGCAAACAATGAGCAGTTCTTC	CASILPGQANNEQFF
-	TRBD1	TRBV28	TRBJ1-2	TGTGCCAGCAGTTTATCAGGGGGAGGTAACTATGGCTACACCTTC	CASSLSGGGNYGYTF
-	TRBD1	TRBV30	TRBJ1-1	TGTGCCTGGAAGACAGGGTTTGACACTGAAGCTTTCTTT	CAWKTGFDTEAFF
few	TRBD1	TRBV19	TRBJ1-4	TGTGCCAGTAGTATGACAGGGATGACTAATGAAAAACTGTTTTTT	CASSMTGMTNEKLFF
-	-	TRBV7-2	TRBJ1-2	TGTGCCAGCAGCTTAGGGGGCGGCTATGGCTACACCTTC	CASSLGGGYGYTF
-	-	TRBV5-1	TRBJ2-7	TGCGCCAGCAGCTGGCAGGGGCGAACCTACGAGCAGTACTTC	CASSWQGRTYEQYF
-	-	TRBV6-5	TRBJ2-2	TGTGCCATCGGTGGGAACACCGGGGAGCTGTTTTTT	CAIGGNTGELFF
-	TRBD1	TRBV14	TRBJ2-2	TGTGCCAGCACCCTGGTCAAAGCGCCAAGAATGGAGACAGGGCCTAACACCGGGGAGCTGTTTTTT	CASTLVKAPRMETGPNTGELFF
-	TRBD2	TRBV10-3	TRBJ2-1	TGTGCCATCAGTCGGACTAGCGTCTACAATGAGCAGTTCTTC	CAISRTSVYNEQFF
-	-	TRBV5-1	TRBJ2-1	TGCGCCAGCAGCTTGGATGCGGGTTGGGGTGAGCAGTTCTTC	CASSLDAGWGEQFF
-	-	TRBV30	TRBJ1-2	TGTGCCTGGAGTCCAATACGGGGCGGGGAGTCCCCTAACTATGGCTACACCTTC	CAWSPIRGGESPNYGYTF
-	TRBD2	TRBV7-2	TRBJ2-7	TGTGCCAGCAGCTTGTCCCGGGGGGTTGAGGCCGAGCAGTACTTC	CASSLSRGVEAEQYF
-	-	TRBV9	TRBJ2-7	TGTGCCAGCAGCCCCCACACGGGCGAGCAGTACTTC	CASSPHTGEQYF
-	-	TRBV28	TRBJ1-1	TGTGCCAGCAGTGCCCCAATCAGTCGGAGGCTAGGTGAAGCTTTCTTT	CASSAPISRRLGEAFF
-	-	TRBV29-1	TRBJ1-1	TGCAGCGTTGAAGAGTCCGAGGCTAGGGCGGGTGAAGCTTTCTTT	CSVEESEARAGEAFF
-	TRBD1	TRBV5-4	TRBJ2-7	TGTGCCAGCAGCTTAACGGCGGACAGGGCCTACGAGCAGTACTTC	CASSLTADRAYEQYF
-	TRBD2	TRBV3-1/TRBV3-2	TRBJ2-2	TGTGCCAGCAGCCCTCGACTAGCGGCGAACACCGGGGAGCTGTTTTTT	CASSPRLAANTGELFF
-	-	TRBV7-2	TRBJ1-2	TGTGCCAGCGCGGGGGTGGGCCGGGGCTACACCTTC	CASAGVGRGYTF
once	TRBD1	TRBV6-5	TRBJ1-4	TGTGCCAGCAGAAAGCAGGGACAGGAGAATGAAAAACTGTTTTTT	CASRKQGQENEKLFF
-	-	TRBV15	TRBJ1-3	TGTGCCACCAGCAGAGCTAGGGAGGCGGCCGACACCATATATTTT	CATSRAREAADTIYF
-	TRBD1	TRBV27	TRBJ2-2	TGTGCCAGCAGACGGACAGGGCCGAACACCGGGGAGCTGTTTTTT	CASRRTGPNTGELFF
-	TRBD1	TRBV13	TRBJ2-3	TGTGCCAGCAGCTCCCGGGACAGTACCACAGATACGCAGTATTTT	CASSSRDSTTDTQYF
-	TRBD1	TRBV5-1	TRBJ2-1	TGCGCCAGCAGCCCGGGACAGGGATCCTACAATGAGCAGTTCTTC	CASSPGQGSYNEQFF
-	TRBD1	TRBV4-1	TRBJ2-3	TGCGCCAGCAGCCAAACTTATGTAGGGACAGGTGGCACAGATACGCAGTATTTT	CASSQTYVGTGGTDTQYF
-	TRBD2	TRBV10-2	TRBJ2-3	TGCGCCAGCAGTGCAGGGAGGGCAGATACGCAGTATTTT	CASSAGRADTQYF
-	TRBD1	TRBV28	TRBJ1-5	TGTGCCAGCAGTCAGCGGGACAGGGGGTTTAAGCCCCAGCATTTT	CASSQRDRGFKPQHF
-	TRBD1	TRBV2	TRBJ2-7	TGTGCCAGCAGTGAAAGGGACCCCAGGACAGGGGGCAACGAGCAGTACTTC	CASSERDPRTGGNEQYF
-	TRBD1	TRBV27	TRBJ2-1	TGTGCCAGCAGTTTATCTCCCAGGGGGTCCTACAATGAGCAGTTCTTC	CASSLSPRGSYNEQFF
-	-	TRBV18	TRBJ1-1	TGTGCCAGCTCACCGACAGGACCGAACACTGAAGCTTTCTTT	CASSPTGPNTEAFF
-	TRBD1	TRBV5-1	TRBJ1-2	TGCGCCAGCAGCTTGACAGGGGTCGGCTACACCTTC	CASSLTGVGYTF
-	TRBD2	TRBV9	TRBJ2-1	TGTGCCAGCAGCGAGGGACTAGCGGGAGGGCCCAATGAGCAGTTCTTC	CASSEGLAGGPNEQFF
-	-	TRBV7-6	TRBJ1-1	TGTGCCAGCAGCTTAGCGCGGGGTACTGAAGCTTTCTTT	CASSLARGTEAFF
-	-	TRBV2	TRBJ1-5	TGTGCCAGCAGCCGGGACAATTATCAGCCCCAGCATTTT	CASSRDNYQPQHF
-	TRBD1	TRBV6-6	TRBJ1-6	TGTGCCAGCATCAAGCAGGGGGCATATAATTCACCCCTCCACTTT	CASIKQGAYNSPLHF
-	TRBD2	TRBV18	TRBJ2-1	TGTGCCAGCTCACCACGGACTAGCGGGTTGGATGAGCAGTTCTTC	CASSPRTSGLDEQFF
-	-	TRBV6-5	TRBJ2-1	TGTGCCAGCAGTTCAAAACCGGGACAAGGCTTGTTCTTC	CASSSKPGQGLFF
-	TRBD2	TRBV11-2	TRBJ2-2	TGTGCCAGCAATGCGGGGGCGAACACCGGGGAGCTGTTTTTT	CASNAGANTGELFF
-	TRBD1	TRBV4-1	TRBJ1-1	TGCGCCAGCAGCCACTTCTCCGGGACAGGGCTGAACACTGAAGCTTTCTTT	CASSHFSGTGLNTEAFF
-	TRBD1	TRBV5-1	TRBJ1-5	TGCGCCAGCAGCTTGGGGACAGGGGGCAATCAGCCCCAGCATTTT	CASSLGTGGNQPQHF